This T cell receptor (beta chain) was sequenced in a study of cytomegalovirus exposure and HLA in healthy donors. Points from the study as a whole: The only immune exposure information that was available was CMV serostatus.

The length of the CDR3 is 14 residues. The germline gives CDR1 MGHRA, CDR2 YSYEKL. Between the trimmed V and J ends, which lost 1 base and 0 bases, there was a span of 6 bases. As for this clone: No antigen is known for it.

Amplification used 60 Vbeta primers and 13 Jbeta primers. TCRdb's copy holds only in-frame clones and misses some; the assay was immunoSEQ multiplex PCR. Across 120,000 to 150,000 clones, the top ten clones capture less than 3% of the sample. This chain links TRBV4-1 with TRBJ1-1; the D is unclear. The TCR originated in a man aged 35-49 years in good health and CMV-seronegative. The material sequenced was PBMCs. CDR3 coding DNA: TGCGCCAGCAGCCAAGGCCACTTGAACACTGAAGCTTTCTTT. This sequence encodes CASSQGHLNTEAFF.